This is a list of T cell receptor beta chains from one sample in a study of control samples from healthy donors and cancer patients. TCRdb keeps only in-frame clones here, not all; method: immunoSEQ multiplex PCR. Of around 100,000 clones listed, roughly 92% are singletons. Sequenced material: blood. These receptors were obtained from a human donor in good health. The donor label of this sample is uncertain. CDR3s include the opening cysteine and the closing phenylalanine or tryptophan. The D gene is left open where the match is weak. The size entry is marked missing in some rows and otherwise reads once, few, many or a size class.

size	V	D	J	DNA	CDR3
-	TRBV28	-	TRBJ2-2	TGTGCCAGCAGTTCACCTGGACAGAATACCGGGGAGCTGTTTTTT	CASSSPGQNTGELFF
-	TRBV10-3	-	TRBJ1-3	TGTGCCATCAGTACCGACGTCCGCTCTGGAAACACCATATATTTT	CAISTDVRSGNTIYF
-	TRBV11-1	TRBD2	TRBJ2-5	TGTGCCAGCAGCTCGGAGCGGGGGGCCTACCAAGAGACCCAGTACTTC	CASSSERGAYQETQYF
-	TRBV5-6	TRBD1	TRBJ2-5	TGTGCCAGCAGCTTTGGGACAGCCCAAGAGACCCAGTACTTC	CASSFGTAQETQYF
-	TRBV12-5	TRBD2	TRBJ2-3	TGTGCTAGTGGTTTGTTACTAGCGGCGTTTAGCACAGATACGCAGTATTTT	CASGLLLAAFSTDTQYF
-	TRBV15	-	TRBJ1-6	TGTGCCACCCGGGACTCCCTGAGCTCCTATAATTCACCCCTCCACTTT	CATRDSLSSYNSPLHF
-	TRBV5-4	-	TRBJ2-1	TGTGCCAGCAGCTTGGCCGGCAATGAGCAGTTCTTC	CASSLAGNEQFF
-	TRBV4-2	-	TRBJ2-2	TGTGCCAGCAGCCAGGGTCGGGGGAACACCGGGGAGCTGTTTTTT	CASSQGRGNTGELFF
-	TRBV5-4	-	TRBJ2-3	TGTGCCAGCAGCTGGGCCGGGGGCTCCCCAGGCACAGATACGCAGTATTTT	CASSWAGGSPGTDTQYF
-	TRBV27	-	TRBJ1-3	TGTGCCAGCAGTTCGCGGGTTATGGACGGAAACACCATATATTTT	CASSSRVMDGNTIYF
-	TRBV6-5	-	TRBJ1-5	TGTGCCAGCAAGATGGGCTCTAATCAGCCCCAGCATTTT	CASKMGSNQPQHF
-	TRBV7-8	-	TRBJ1-5	TGTGCCAGCAGCGGGGGCCCTGATCAGCCCCAGCATTTT	CASSGGPDQPQHF
medium-sized	TRBV7-8	TRBD2	TRBJ2-5	TGTGCCAGCAGCTTAGGCCCGCGGGGGACGAGGGAGACCCAGTACTTC	CASSLGPRGTRETQYF
-	TRBV24-1	-	TRBJ1-4	TGTGCCACCACACGGGGCTTTAATGAAAAACTGTTTTTT	CATTRGFNEKLFF
-	TRBV19	-	TRBJ2-1	TGTGCCAGTGAGGGGGGGGGAAAGGGGGCGGCCAATGAGCAGTTCTTC	CASEGGGKGAANEQFF
-	TRBV30	-	TRBJ1-4	TGTGCCTGGAGTCTCGGACTGACGAATGAAAAACTGTTTTTT	CAWSLGLTNEKLFF
few	TRBV11-2	-	TRBJ1-1	TGTGCCAGCAGCTTAAGGAGGGAAGCTTTCTTT	CASSLRREAFF
-	TRBV27	-	TRBJ1-1	TGTGCCAGCAGTTGGGGATGGAACACTGAAGCTTTCTTT	CASSWGWNTEAFF
once	TRBV2	-	TRBJ1-1	TGTGCCAGCAGTGAGACGACGAGGTACACTGAAGCTTTCTTT	CASSETTRYTEAFF
-	TRBV6-5	-	TRBJ2-5	TGTGCCAGCAGTTTCTGGGGTGGCGAAGAGACCCAGTACTTC	CASSFWGGEETQYF
-	TRBV30	-	TRBJ1-4	TGTGCCTGGCAGCCGGGACAAAAGACTGAAAAACTGTTTTTT	CAWQPGQKTEKLFF
once	TRBV11-2	-	TRBJ2-1	TGTGCCAGCAGCTTAGAGGCAGGCGAAGTGTTCTTC	CASSLEAGEVFF